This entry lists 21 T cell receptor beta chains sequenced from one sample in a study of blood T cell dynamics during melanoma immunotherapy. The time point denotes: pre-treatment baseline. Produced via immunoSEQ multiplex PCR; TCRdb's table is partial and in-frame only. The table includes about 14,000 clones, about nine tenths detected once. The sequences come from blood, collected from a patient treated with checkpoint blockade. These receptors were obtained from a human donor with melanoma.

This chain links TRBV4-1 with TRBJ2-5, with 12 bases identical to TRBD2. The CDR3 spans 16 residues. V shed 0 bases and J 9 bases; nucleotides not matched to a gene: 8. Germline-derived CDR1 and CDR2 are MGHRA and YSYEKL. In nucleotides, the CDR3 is TGCGCCAGCAGCCAAGATCCGGCTAGCGGGGGGGCCTCCCAGTACTTC. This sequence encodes CASSQDPASGGASQYF.

The CDR3 loop is CASSRQATNEKLFF. The CDR3 nucleotides are TGTGCCAGCAGTAGACAGGCAACTAATGAAAAACTGTTTTTT. The genes are TRBV6-1 and TRBJ1-4; D is possibly TRBD1 (6 bases). V lost 5 bases to trimming and J lost 0 bases, with 7 bases between them. Germline loops: CDR1 MNHNS, CDR2 SASEGT. CDR3 size: 14 residues.

The CDR3 DNA follows: TGTGCCAGCAGCTTGACTAGCGGGGGGACTAATGAGCAGTTCTTC. Encoded protein: CASSLTSGGTNEQFF. This chain links TRBV5-4 with TRBJ2-1; 12 bases map to TRBD2. Germline CDR1 and CDR2: SGHNT and YYREEE (reference sequence). This CDR3 has 15 residues. Unmatched junction bases numbered 3, after V lost 1 base and J lost 7 bases.

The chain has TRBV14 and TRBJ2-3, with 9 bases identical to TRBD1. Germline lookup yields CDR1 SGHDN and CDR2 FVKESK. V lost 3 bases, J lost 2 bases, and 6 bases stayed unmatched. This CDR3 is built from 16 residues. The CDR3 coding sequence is TGTGCCAGCAGCCAGCTGCGACAGGGGGTCACAGATACGCAGTATTTT. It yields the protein CASSQLRQGVTDTQYF.

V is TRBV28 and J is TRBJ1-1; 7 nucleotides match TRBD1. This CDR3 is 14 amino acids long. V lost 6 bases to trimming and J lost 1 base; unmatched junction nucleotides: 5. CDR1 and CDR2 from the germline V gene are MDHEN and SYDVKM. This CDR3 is CASRGQGGNTEAFF. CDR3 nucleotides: TGTGCCAGCAGAGGGCAGGGGGGGAACACTGAAGCTTTCTTT.

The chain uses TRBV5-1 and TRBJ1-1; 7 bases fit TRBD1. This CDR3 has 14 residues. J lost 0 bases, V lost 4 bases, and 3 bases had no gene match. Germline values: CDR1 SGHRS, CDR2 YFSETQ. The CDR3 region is CASSTGQLNTEAFF. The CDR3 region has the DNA TGCGCCAGCAGCACGGGACAGCTGAACACTGAAGCTTTCTTT.

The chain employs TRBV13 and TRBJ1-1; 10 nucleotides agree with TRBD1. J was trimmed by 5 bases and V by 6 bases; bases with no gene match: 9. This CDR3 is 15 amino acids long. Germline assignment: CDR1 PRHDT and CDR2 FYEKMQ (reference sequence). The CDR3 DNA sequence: TGTGCCAGCAGTCATTACGGGACAGGGGATACTGAAGCTTTCTTT. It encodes CASSHYGTGDTEAFF.

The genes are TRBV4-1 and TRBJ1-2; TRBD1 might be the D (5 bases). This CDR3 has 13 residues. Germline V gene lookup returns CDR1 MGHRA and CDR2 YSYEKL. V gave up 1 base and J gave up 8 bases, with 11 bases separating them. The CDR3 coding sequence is TGCGCCAGCAGCCAAGTTGAGGGGTCCGGCTACACCTTC. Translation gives CASSQVEGSGYTF.

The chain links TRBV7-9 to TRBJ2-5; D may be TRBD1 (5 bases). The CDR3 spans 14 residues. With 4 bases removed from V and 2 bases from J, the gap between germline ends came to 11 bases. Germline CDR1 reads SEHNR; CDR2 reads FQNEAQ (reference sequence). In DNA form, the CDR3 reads TGTGCCAGCAGCTACCGGACACCTCAAGAGACCCAGTACTTC. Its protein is CASSYRTPQETQYF. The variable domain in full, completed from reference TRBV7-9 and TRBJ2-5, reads DTGVSQNPRHKITKRGQNVTFRCDPISEHNRLYWYRQTLGQGPEFLTYFQNEAQLEKSRLLSDRFSAERPKGSFSTLEIQRTEQGDSAMYLCASSYRTPQETQYFGPGTRLLVL.

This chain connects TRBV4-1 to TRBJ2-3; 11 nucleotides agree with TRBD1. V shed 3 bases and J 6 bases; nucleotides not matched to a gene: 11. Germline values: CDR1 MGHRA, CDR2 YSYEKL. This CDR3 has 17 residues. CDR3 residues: CASSQTARGQGVDTQYF. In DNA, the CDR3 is TGCGCCAGCAGCCAGACCGCCAGGGGACAGGGGGTGGATACGCAGTATTTT.

CDR3 loop: CASSIGDTLPGYEQYV. The CDR3 bases are TGTGCCAGCAGCATTGGGGACACCCTACCGGGATACGAGCAGTACGTC. The rearrangement joins TRBV21-1 to TRBJ2-7; TRBD1, as called in the table, went unchecked against the DNA. TRBV21-1 is given as a pseudogene. This CDR3 spans 16 amino acids.

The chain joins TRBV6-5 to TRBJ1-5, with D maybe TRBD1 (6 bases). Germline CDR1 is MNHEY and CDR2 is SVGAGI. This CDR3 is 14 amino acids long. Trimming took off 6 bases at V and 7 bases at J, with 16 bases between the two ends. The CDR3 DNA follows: TGTGCCAGCAGCCAGACAGGCCTATTCCAGCCCCAGCATTTT. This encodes CASSQTGLFQPQHF.

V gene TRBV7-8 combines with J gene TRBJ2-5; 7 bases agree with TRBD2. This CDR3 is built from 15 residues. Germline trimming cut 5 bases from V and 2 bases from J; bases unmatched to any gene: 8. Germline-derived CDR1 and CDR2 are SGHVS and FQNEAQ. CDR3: CASSPEVSGQETQYF. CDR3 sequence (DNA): TGTGCCAGCAGCCCCGAAGTTAGCGGGCAAGAGACCCAGTACTTC.

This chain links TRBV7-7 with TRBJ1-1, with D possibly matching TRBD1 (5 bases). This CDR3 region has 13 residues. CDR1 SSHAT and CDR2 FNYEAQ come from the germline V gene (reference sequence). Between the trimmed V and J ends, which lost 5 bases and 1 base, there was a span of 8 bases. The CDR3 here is CASSSDRNTEAFF. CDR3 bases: TGTGCCAGCAGCAGTGACAGGAACACTGAAGCTTTCTTT.

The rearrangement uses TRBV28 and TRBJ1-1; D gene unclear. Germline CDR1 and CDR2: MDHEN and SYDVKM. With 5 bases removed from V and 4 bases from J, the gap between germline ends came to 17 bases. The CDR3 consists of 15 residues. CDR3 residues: CASSLGYGFRTEAFF. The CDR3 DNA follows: TGTGCCAGCAGTCTCGGGTACGGGTTTCGCACTGAAGCTTTCTTT.

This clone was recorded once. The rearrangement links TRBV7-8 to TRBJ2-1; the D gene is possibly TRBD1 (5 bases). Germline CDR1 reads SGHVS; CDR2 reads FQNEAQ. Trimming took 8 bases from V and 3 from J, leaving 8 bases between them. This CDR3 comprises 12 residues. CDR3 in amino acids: CASHTGYNEQFF. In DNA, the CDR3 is TGTGCCAGCCATACAGGCTACAATGAGCAGTTCTTC.

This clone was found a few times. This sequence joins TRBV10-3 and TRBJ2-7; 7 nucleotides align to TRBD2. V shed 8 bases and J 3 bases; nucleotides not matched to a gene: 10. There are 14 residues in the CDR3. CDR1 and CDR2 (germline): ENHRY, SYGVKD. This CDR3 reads CAILLGRIGYEQYV. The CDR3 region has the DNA TGTGCCATCCTACTCGGGAGGATCGGCTACGAGCAGTACGTC.

The CDR3 DNA sequence: TGCGCCAGCAGCTTGGCCGGGACAGGGGGCGAGGGCTACACCTTC. Translating gives CASSLAGTGGEGYTF. The V gene is TRBV5-1, the J gene TRBJ1-2, with TRBD1 matching 12 bases. The ends lost 0 bases at V and 8 bases at J; junction bases unmatched: 5. Germline V gives CDR1 SGHRS, CDR2 YFSETQ. The CDR3 length is 15 residues. Together with reference TRBV5-1 and TRBJ1-2, the CDR3 gives the full variable domain: KAGVTQTPRYLIKTRGQQVTLSCSPISGHRSVSWYQQTPGQGLQFLFEYFSETQRNKGNFPGRFSGRQFSNSRSEMNVSTLELGDSALYLCASSLAGTGGEGYTFGSGTRLTVV.

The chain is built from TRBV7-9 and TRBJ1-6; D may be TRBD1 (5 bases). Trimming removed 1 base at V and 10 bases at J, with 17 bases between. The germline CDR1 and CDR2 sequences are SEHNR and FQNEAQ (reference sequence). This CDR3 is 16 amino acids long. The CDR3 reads CASSLGGEGLGSPLHF. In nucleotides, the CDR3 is TGTGCCAGCAGCTTAGGGGGGGAGGGACTCGGGTCACCCCTCCACTTT.

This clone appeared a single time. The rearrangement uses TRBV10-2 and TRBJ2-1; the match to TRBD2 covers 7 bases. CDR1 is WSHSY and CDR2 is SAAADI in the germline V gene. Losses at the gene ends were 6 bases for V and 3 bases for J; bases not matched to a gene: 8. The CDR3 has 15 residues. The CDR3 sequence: CASSPSSGVYNEQFF. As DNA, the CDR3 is TGCGCCAGCAGCCCCTCTAGCGGAGTCTACAATGAGCAGTTCTTC.

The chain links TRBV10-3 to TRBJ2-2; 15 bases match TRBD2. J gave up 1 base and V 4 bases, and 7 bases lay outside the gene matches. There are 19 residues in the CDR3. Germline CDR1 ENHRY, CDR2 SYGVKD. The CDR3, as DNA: TGTGCCATCAGTGGCCATCCGGGACTAGCGGGGGGGAACACCGGGGAGCTGTTTTTT. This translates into CAISGHPGLAGGNTGELFF.